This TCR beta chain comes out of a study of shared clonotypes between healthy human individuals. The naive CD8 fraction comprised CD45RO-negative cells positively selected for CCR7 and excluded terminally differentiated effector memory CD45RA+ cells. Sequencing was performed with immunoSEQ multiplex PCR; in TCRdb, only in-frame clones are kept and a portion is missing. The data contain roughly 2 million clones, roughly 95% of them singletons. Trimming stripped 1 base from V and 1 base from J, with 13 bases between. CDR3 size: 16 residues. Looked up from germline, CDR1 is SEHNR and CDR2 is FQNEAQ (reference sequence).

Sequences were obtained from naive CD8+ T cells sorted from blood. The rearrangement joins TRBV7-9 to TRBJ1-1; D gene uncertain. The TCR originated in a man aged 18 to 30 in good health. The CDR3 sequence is CASSLDPADTNTEAFF. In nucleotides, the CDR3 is TGTGCCAGCAGCTTAGACCCGGCAGATACGAACACTGAAGCTTTCTTT.